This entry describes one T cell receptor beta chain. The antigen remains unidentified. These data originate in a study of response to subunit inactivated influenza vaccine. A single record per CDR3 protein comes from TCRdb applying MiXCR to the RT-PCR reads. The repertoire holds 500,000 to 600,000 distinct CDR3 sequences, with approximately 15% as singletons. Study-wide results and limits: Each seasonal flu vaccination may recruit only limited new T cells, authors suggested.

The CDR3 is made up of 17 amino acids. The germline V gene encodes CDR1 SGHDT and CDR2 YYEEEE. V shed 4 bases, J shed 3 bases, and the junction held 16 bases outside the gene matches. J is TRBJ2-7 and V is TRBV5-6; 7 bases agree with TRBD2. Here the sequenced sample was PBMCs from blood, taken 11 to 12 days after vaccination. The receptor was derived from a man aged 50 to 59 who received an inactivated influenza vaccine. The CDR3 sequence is CASSPISGGSSNYEQYF. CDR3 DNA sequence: TGTGCCAGCAGCCCGATTAGCGGCGGGAGTTCGAACTACGAGCAGTACTTC.